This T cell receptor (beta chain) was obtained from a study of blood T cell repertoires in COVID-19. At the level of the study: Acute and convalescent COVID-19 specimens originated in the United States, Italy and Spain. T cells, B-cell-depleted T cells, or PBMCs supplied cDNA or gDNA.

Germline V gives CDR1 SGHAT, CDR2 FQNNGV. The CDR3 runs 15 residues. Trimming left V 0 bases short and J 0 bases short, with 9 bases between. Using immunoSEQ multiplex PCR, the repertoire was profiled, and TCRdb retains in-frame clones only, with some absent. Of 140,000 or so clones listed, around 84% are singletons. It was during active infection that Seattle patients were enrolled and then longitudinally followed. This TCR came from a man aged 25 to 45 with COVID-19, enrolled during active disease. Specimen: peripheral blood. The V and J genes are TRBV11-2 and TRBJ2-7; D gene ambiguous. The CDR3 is CASSLDWLPSYEQYF. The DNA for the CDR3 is TGTGCCAGCAGCTTAGATTGGCTGCCCTCCTACGAGCAGTACTTC.